These 16 T cell receptor beta chains were all obtained from the same sample, sequenced in a study of cytomegalovirus exposure and HLA in healthy donors. PCR used 60 Vbeta primers and 13 Jbeta primers. Assay used: immunoSEQ multiplex PCR; TCRdb lists only in-frame clones, some missing. This sample has 110,000 or so clones; over 65% occur once, and the top ten carry roughly 2.5%. The sample consisted of PBMCs. The receptors derive from a woman in her late teens or twenties in good health and CMV-seronegative.

The J gene is TRBJ1-6, the V gene TRBV25-1; D perhaps matches TRBD1 (5 bases). The V gene's germline CDR1 is MGHDK and CDR2 SYGVNS. Trimming removed 5 bases from V and 17 bases from J, with 19 bases in between. The CDR3 is 13 amino acids. In DNA form, the CDR3 reads TGTGCCAGCAGTTTAGGGAACACAGGACCGTTCCACTTT. Translation gives CASSLGNTGPFHF. The full variable domain, completed using reference TRBV25-1 and TRBJ1-6, is EADIYQTPRYLVIGTGKKITLECSQTMGHDKMYWYQQDPGMELHLIHYSYGVNSTEKGDLSSESTVSRIRTEHFPLTLESARPSHTSQYLCASSLGNTGPFHFGNGTRLTVT.

The V gene is TRBV7-2, the J gene TRBJ1-1; possible D gene TRBD1, 5 bases. Germline CDR1 SGHTA, CDR2 FQGNSA. This CDR3 region has 12 residues. Deletions cut 3 bases from V and 8 bases from J, with 10 bases between. The CDR3 spells CASSFYQGEAFF. The CDR3 DNA is TGTGCCAGCAGCTTTTACCAGGGAGAAGCTTTCTTT.

The chain recombines TRBV6-4 with TRBJ2-1; possible D gene TRBD1, 6 bases. The CDR3 runs to 15 residues. Trimming removed 0 bases from V and 8 bases from J, with 14 bases in between. Germline loops: CDR1 MRHNA, CDR2 SNTAGT. The CDR3 DNA reads as TGTGCCAGCAGTGACTCTTCAGGGGTGGTTTATGAGCAGTTCTTC. It codes for CASSDSSGVVYEQFF.

V is TRBV11-2 and J is TRBJ1-2, with a possible D match to TRBD1 (5 bases). Trimming took 7 bases from V and 4 from J, leaving 19 bases between them. The CDR3 covers 15 residues. Germline CDR1 reads SGHAT; CDR2 reads FQNNGV. CDR3 DNA: TGTGCCAGCACCCCTTTGGTGGGGCTCGGCTATGGCTACACCTTC. Translating it yields CASTPLVGLGYGYTF.

In its sample, this clone was seen a few times. The chain uses TRBV6-5 and TRBJ1-5, with D perhaps TRBD1 (6 bases). Per germline, CDR1 MNHEY and CDR2 SVGAGI. This CDR3 has 13 residues. V was cut by 3 bases and J by 5 bases, with 8 bases left in between. The CDR3 loop is CASSYTGHQPQHF. The DNA of the CDR3 is TGTGCCAGCAGTTATACAGGGCATCAGCCCCAGCATTTT.

This chain connects TRBV28 to TRBJ2-7, with 9 bases identical to TRBD1. The CDR3 sequence is 13 residues long. The trim removed 6 bases at V and 7 bases at J, leaving 7 bases unmatched. CDR1 is MDHEN and CDR2 is SYDVKM in the germline V gene. The CDR3 nucleotides read TGTGCCAGCAGAAAACAGGGGGCGGGGGAGCAGTACTTC. It translates to CASRKQGAGEQYF.

The chain is built from TRBV13 and TRBJ2-3; 10 bases match TRBD2. Germline CDR1 is PRHDT and CDR2 is FYEKMQ (reference sequence). CDR3 length: 19 amino acids. J gave up 2 bases and V 5 bases, and 16 bases lay outside the gene matches. The CDR3: CASSRGVESLAGNTDTQYF. Here the CDR3 DNA reads TGTGCCAGCAGCCGGGGGGTAGAGTCACTAGCGGGGAACACAGATACGCAGTATTTT.

The chain recombines TRBV30 with TRBJ1-1; D gene uncertain. This CDR3 contains 12 residues. With 2 bases removed from V and 10 bases from J, the gap between germline ends came to 14 bases. The germline gives CDR1 GTSNPN, CDR2 SVGIG (reference sequence). CDR3 amino acids: CAWSIVVEAAFF. The CDR3 nucleotides read TGTGCCTGGAGTATTGTTGTTGAGGCAGCTTTCTTT.

The chain links TRBV7-9 to TRBJ1-4; D might be TRBD1 (5 bases). Trimming removed 2 bases from V and 8 bases from J, with 12 bases in between. The germline V gene encodes CDR1 SEHNR and CDR2 FQNEAQ (reference sequence). This CDR3 is 14 amino acids long. Here the CDR3 reads CASSLRGGNEKLFF. The CDR3 nucleotides read TGTGCCAGCAGCTTAAGGGGAGGTAACGAAAAACTGTTTTTT.

As for this clone: The sample contains more than one DNA sequence encoding this CDR3. V usage is TRBV9 and J usage is TRBJ1-4; D ambiguous. This CDR3 region has 15 residues. V lost 0 bases and J lost 0, with 6 bases in between. The V gene's germline CDR1 is SGDLS and CDR2 YYNGEE. CDR3 region: CASSVGGATNEKLFF. CDR3 DNA: TGTGCCAGCAGCGTAGGCGGAGCAACTAATGAAAAACTGTTTTTT.

This chain connects TRBV5-1 to TRBJ2-7; TRBD1 agrees at 8 bases. Per the germline V gene, CDR1 is SGHRS and CDR2 is YFSETQ. This CDR3 has 16 residues. V shed 2 bases, J shed 1 base, and the junction held 8 bases outside the gene matches. The CDR3 nucleotides read TGCGCCAGCAGCTTTCGGGCAGGGGGCGGATCCTACGAGCAGTACTTC. Amino acid sequence: CASSFRAGGGSYEQYF.

This clone has just a few counts. The chain employs TRBV28 and TRBJ1-2; D remains unclear. There are 16 residues in the CDR3. CDR1 and CDR2 from the germline V gene are MDHEN and SYDVKM. V lost 2 bases and J lost 4, with 17 bases in between. This chain's CDR3 is CASSLIEVGRFYGYTF. CDR3 DNA sequence: TGTGCCAGCAGTTTAATTGAAGTGGGCCGGTTCTATGGCTACACCTTC.

CDR3 DNA: TGCAGCGTTGGACAGGAGATAGGGACCCAGTACTTC. This gives the protein CSVGQEIGTQYF. The chain uses TRBV29-1 and TRBJ2-5, with TRBD1 as a possible D gene (6 bases). In germline, CDR1 is SQVTM, CDR2 ANQGSEA. The CDR3 has 12 amino acids. Trimming cost V 4 bases and J 7 bases, with 13 bases left between them.

The V call is TRBV7-2, the J call TRBJ2-1; 10 bases fit TRBD1. J gave up 13 bases and V 5 bases, and 11 bases lay outside the gene matches. CDR1 SGHTA and CDR2 FQGNSA come from the germline V gene. CDR3 size: 14 residues. Written as DNA, the CDR3 is TGTGCCAGCAGCGCCTGGGACAGGGGAGGGGAACAGTTCTTC. Amino acid sequence: CASSAWDRGGEQFF.

This clone was seen a single time. The chain uses TRBV2 and TRBJ2-7; D might be TRBD1 (6 bases). CDR3 length equals 15 residues. Germline V gene sequence: CDR1 SNHLY, CDR2 FYNNEI. The V gene lost 4 bases and the J gene lost 0 bases, with 13 bases spanning the gap. The CDR3 region has the DNA TGTGCCAGCAGTGTAGGACAGCTGAGCTCCTACGAGCAGTACTTC. This translates into CASSVGQLSSYEQYF.

This rearrangement joins TRBV15 to TRBJ2-1, with 8 bases that match TRBD1. V was clipped by 0 bases and J by 4 bases; unmatched bases: 2. Germline CDR1 and CDR2: LNHNV and YYDKDF (reference sequence). The CDR3 runs 15 residues. The CDR3 is CATSRDGQGYNEQFF. CDR3 sequence (DNA): TGTGCCACCAGCAGAGATGGACAGGGTTACAATGAGCAGTTCTTC.